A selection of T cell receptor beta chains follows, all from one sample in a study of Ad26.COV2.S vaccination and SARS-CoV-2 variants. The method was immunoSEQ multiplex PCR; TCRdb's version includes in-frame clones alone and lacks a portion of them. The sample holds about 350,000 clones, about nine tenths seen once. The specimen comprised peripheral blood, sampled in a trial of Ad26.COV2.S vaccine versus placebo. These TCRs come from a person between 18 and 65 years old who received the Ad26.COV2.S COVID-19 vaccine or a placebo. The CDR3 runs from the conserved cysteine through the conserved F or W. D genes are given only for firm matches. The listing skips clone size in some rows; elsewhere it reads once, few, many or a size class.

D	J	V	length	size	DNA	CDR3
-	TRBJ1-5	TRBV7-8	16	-	TGTGCCAGCAGCTTAGCTCCAGGCTTGAGCAATCAGCCCCAGCATTTT	CASSLAPGLSNQPQHF
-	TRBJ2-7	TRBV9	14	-	TGTGCCAGCAGCGTATCAGACTCCCCCTACGAGCAGTACTTC	CASSVSDSPYEQYF
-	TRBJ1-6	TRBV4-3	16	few	TGCGCCAGCAGCCACGCTCGGCAGCAGCCTAATTCACCCCTCCACTTT	CASSHARQQPNSPLHF
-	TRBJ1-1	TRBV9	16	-	TGTGCCAGCAGCGTAAGGGGGACCGGGATAAACACTGAAGCTTTCTTT	CASSVRGTGINTEAFF
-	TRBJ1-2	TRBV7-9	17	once	TGTGCCAGCAGCTCCTTCGAGGGACCCTCCGGACTCTATGGCTACACCTTC	CASSSFEGPSGLYGYTF
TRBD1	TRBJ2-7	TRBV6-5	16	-	TGTGCCAGCAGTTCCCGGACAGGGCCCCCGTCCTACGAGCAGTACTTC	CASSSRTGPPSYEQYF
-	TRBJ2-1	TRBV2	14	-	TGTGCCATCGAGCTAGCGAAAAAGAATTATGAGCAGTTCTTC	CAIELAKKNYEQFF
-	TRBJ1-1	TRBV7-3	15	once	TGTGCCAGCAGCGGAAAGACCGAAATGAACACTGAAGCTTTCTTT	CASSGKTEMNTEAFF
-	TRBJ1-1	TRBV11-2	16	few	TGTGCCAGCAGCTTAGTTCGTGGCTTAATGAACACTGAAGCTTTCTTT	CASSLVRGLMNTEAFF
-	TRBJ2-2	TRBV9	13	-	TGTGCCAGCAGCGCCGGGACTCGAGGGGAGCTGTTTTTT	CASSAGTRGELFF
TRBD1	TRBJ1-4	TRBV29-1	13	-	TGCAGCGTTATTACAGGGGATACTGAAAAACTGTTTTTT	CSVITGDTEKLFF
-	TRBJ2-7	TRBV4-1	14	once	TGCGCCAGCAGCCAAGTTGAGGGTCTCTACGAGCAGTACTTC	CASSQVEGLYEQYF
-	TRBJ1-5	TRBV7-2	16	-	TGTGCCAGCAGCCCATCGATAAGGTCGGGCAATCAGCCCCAGCATTTT	CASSPSIRSGNQPQHF
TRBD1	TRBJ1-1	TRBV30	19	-	TGTGCCTGGAAAGGACAGGGGGCATCGAAATGGCGTGGGAACACTGAAGCTTTCTTT	CAWKGQGASKWRGNTEAFF
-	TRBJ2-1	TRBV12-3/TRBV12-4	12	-	TGTGCCAGCAGTTTAGAGGGGCGGCGGCAGTTCTTC	CASSLEGRRQFF
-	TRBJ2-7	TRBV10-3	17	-	TGTGCCATCAGTTCACCGACCGGGGACATCATTACCTACGAGCAGTACTTC	CAISSPTGDIITYEQYF
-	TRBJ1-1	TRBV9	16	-	TGTGCCAGCAGCCTATCGGACAGCTCCCTGAACACTGAAGCTTTCTTT	CASSLSDSSLNTEAFF
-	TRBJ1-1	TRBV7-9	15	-	TGTGCCAGCAGCCATCTGGACGGTTGGAACACTGAAGCTTTCTTT	CASSHLDGWNTEAFF
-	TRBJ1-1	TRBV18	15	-	TGTGCCAGCTCCCCACTGGCGAGCTCGAACACTGAAGCTTTCTTT	CASSPLASSNTEAFF
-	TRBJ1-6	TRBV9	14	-	TGTGCCAGCAGCGTAGGGACGACGGATTCACCCCTCCACTTT	CASSVGTTDSPLHF
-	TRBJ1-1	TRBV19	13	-	TGTGCCAGTAGTTTTCGGCCGAACACTGAAGCTTTCTTT	CASSFRPNTEAFF
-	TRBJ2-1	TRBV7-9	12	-	TGTGCCAGCAGCTTAGCTGGATATGAGCAGTTCTTC	CASSLAGYEQFF
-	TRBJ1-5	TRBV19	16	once	TGTGCCAGTAGTATGACAAGACCCGGGGGCAATCAGCCCCAGCATTTT	CASSMTRPGGNQPQHF
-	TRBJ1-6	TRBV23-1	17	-	TGCCCCCCCAGACGACTCTCCGAGAGGAGGAGGATTTCACCCCTCCACTTT	CPPRRLSERRRISPLHF
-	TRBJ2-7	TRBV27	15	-	TGTGCCAGCAGTGCCCCTACCCTGGGGATCTACGAGCAGTACTTC	CASSAPTLGIYEQYF
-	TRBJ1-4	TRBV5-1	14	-	TGCGCCAGCAGCTTGTCAGGGACTAATGAAAAACTGTTTTTT	CASSLSGTNEKLFF
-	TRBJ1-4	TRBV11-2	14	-	TGTGCCAGCAGCTTAGGGAGCAGAAATGAAAAACTGTTTTTT	CASSLGSRNEKLFF
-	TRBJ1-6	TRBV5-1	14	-	TGCGCCAGCAGCTCAAGGGGTGGGAATTCACCCCTCCACTTT	CASSSRGGNSPLHF
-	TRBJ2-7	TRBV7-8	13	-	TGTGCCAGCAGCTCAGGTCGGGCGTACGAGCAGTACTTC	CASSSGRAYEQYF
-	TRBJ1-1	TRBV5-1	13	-	TGCGCCAGCAGCTGGACCTTGGACACTGAAGCTTTCTTT	CASSWTLDTEAFF
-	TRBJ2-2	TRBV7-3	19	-	TGTGCCAGCAGCCCCTCCTCTCGGGCCACCCGCGGGAACACCGGGGAGCTGTTTTTT	CASSPSSRATRGNTGELFF
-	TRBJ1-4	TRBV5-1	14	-	TGCGCCAGCAGCTTGGGGGGGCCTAATGAAAAACTGTTTTTT	CASSLGGPNEKLFF
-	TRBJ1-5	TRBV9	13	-	TGTGCCAGCAGCGTAGAAGCGAATCAGCCCCAGCATTTT	CASSVEANQPQHF
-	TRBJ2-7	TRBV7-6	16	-	TGTGCCAGCAGCTTAGACTGGGGAGTGGGGTCCTACGAGCAGTACTTC	CASSLDWGVGSYEQYF
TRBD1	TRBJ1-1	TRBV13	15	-	TGTGCCAGCAGCTTCTCAGGGGGCGAGCGCACTGAAGCTTTCTTT	CASSFSGGERTEAFF
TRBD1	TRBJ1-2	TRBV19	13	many	TGTGCCAGTAGTGCACAGGGGGCCTATGGCTACACCTTC	CASSAQGAYGYTF
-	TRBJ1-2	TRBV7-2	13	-	TGTGCCAGCAGCAGAGGACAGATCTATGGCTACACCTTC	CASSRGQIYGYTF
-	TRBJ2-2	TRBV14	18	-	TGTGCCAGCAGCCAAGTTCCAGGGAGAGGGGCCTACACCGGGGAGCTGTTTTTT	CASSQVPGRGAYTGELFF
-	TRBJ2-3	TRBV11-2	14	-	TGTGCCAGCAGCTTAGGCGGATACACAGATACGCAGTATTTT	CASSLGGYTDTQYF
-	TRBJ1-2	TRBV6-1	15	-	TGTGCCAGCAGTGAAGTAGCGGCGCCTAACTATGGCTACACCTTC	CASSEVAAPNYGYTF
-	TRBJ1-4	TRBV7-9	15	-	TGTGCCAGCAGCTTAGCGGTTAATGGGGGAGAAAAACTGTTTTTT	CASSLAVNGGEKLFF
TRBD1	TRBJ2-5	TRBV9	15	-	TGTGCCAGCAGCTTAAGGGGGCAGGGTGAAGAGACCCAGTACTTC	CASSLRGQGEETQYF
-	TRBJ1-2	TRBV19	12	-	TGTGCCAGTAGTAAGTCTAACTATGGCTACACCTTC	CASSKSNYGYTF
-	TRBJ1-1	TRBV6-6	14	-	TGTGCCAGCAGGAGTCAGGCGGCAGTTACTGAAGCTTTCTTT	CASRSQAAVTEAFF
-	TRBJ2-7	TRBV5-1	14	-	TGCGCCAGCAGCTTTACAGGGAAGAGAAACGAGCAGTACTTC	CASSFTGKRNEQYF
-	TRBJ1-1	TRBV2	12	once	TGTGCCAGCTTGGGACAAGATGAGGAAGCTTTCTTT	CASLGQDEEAFF
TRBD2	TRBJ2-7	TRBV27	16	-	TGTGCCAGCAGTTCCTCCTTAGCGGGGGGGCGATACGAGCAGTACTTC	CASSSSLAGGRYEQYF
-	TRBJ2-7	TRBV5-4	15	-	TGTGCCAGCAGCCCCGGGACTCCAGCCACCTACGAGCAGTACTTC	CASSPGTPATYEQYF
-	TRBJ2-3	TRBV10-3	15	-	TGTGCCATCAGGGCCCAGGGCCCTAGCACAGATACGCAGTATTTT	CAIRAQGPSTDTQYF
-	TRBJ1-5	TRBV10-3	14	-	TGTGCCATCAGCGAGGGGCAGGCCAATCAGCCCCAGCATTTT	CAISEGQANQPQHF
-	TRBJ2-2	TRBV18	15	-	TGTGCCAGCTCACCCGGACGAGGAACCCCCGGGGAGCTGTTTTTT	CASSPGRGTPGELFF
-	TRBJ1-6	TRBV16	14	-	TGTGCCAGCAGCCCCAATGTATATAATTCACCCCTCCACTTT	CASSPNVYNSPLHF
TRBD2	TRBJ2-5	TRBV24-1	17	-	TGTGCCACTAATCACCCGATGAGCGGGGGACCACTAGAGACCCAGTACTTC	CATNHPMSGGPLETQYF
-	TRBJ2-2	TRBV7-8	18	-	TGTGCCAGCAGCTCGTGGAACTGGGGGGGCCCGAACACCGGGGAGCTGTTTTTT	CASSSWNWGGPNTGELFF
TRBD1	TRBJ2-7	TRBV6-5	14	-	TGTGCCAGCAGCGGACAGGGGGGGGCCTACGAGCAGTACTTC	CASSGQGGAYEQYF
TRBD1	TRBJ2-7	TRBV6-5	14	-	TGTGCCAGCAGCCGGACAGGGAGAGGGGTCGAGCAGTACTTC	CASSRTGRGVEQYF
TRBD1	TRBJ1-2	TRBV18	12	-	TGTGCCAGCTCCAAGGACAGGGACGGCTACACCTTC	CASSKDRDGYTF
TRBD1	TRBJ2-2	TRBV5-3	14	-	TGTGCCAGAAGCCTAGGGACAGGGGGGAAGGAGCTGTTTTTT	CARSLGTGGKELFF
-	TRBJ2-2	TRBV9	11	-	TGTGCCAGCAGCGTAAGCAGGGAGCTGTTTTTT	CASSVSRELFF